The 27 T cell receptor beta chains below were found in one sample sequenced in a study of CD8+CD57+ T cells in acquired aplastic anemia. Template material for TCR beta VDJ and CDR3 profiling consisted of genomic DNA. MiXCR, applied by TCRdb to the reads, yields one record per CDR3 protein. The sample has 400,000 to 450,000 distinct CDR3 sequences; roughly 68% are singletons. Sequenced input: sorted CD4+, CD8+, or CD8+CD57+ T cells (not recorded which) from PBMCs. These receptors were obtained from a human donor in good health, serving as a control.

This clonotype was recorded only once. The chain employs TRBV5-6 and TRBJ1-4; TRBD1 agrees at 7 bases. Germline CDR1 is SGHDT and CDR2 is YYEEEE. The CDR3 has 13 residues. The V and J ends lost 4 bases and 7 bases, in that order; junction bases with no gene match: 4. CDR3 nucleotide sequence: TGTGCCAGCAGCCCCGGGACAGTTGAAAAACTGTTTTTT. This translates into CASSPGTVEKLFF. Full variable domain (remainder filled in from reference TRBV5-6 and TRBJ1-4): DAGVTQSPTHLIKTRGQQVTLRCSPKSGHDTVSWYQQALGQGPQFIFQYYEEEERQRGNFPDRFSGHQFPNYSSELNVNALLLGDSALYLCASSPGTVEKLFFGSGTQLSVL.

Written as DNA, the CDR3 is TGCGCCAGCAGCCTAAGGACAGGGAAAAATGAAGCTTTCTTT. Protein: CASSLRTGKNEAFF. The V gene is TRBV5-1, the J gene TRBJ1-1; 8 bases line up with TRBD1. Germline V gene data show CDR1 as SGHRS and CDR2 as YFSETQ. The CDR3 extends over 14 amino acids. V lost 4 bases, J lost 7 bases, and 9 bases stayed unmatched.

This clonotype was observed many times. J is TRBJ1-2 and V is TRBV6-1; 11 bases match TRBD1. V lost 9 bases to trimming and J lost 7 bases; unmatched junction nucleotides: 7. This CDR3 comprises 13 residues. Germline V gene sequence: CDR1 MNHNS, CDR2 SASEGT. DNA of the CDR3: TGTGCCAGTCAGGGACAGGGGGTCGCTGGCTACACCTTC. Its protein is CASQGQGVAGYTF.

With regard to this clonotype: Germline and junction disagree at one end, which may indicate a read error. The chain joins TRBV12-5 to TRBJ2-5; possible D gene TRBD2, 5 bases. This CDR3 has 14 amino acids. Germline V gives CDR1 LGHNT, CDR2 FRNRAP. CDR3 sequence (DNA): TGTGCCAGCATCCCTCCGGGGATCCAAGAGACCCAGTACTTT. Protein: CASIPPGIQETQYF.

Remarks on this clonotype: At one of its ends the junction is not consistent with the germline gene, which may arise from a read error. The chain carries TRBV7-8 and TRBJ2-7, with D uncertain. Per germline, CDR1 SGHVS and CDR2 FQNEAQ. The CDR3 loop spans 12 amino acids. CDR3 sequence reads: CASTNAYTEASF. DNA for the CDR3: TGTGCCAGCACCAACGCCTACACTGAAGCTTCCTTT.

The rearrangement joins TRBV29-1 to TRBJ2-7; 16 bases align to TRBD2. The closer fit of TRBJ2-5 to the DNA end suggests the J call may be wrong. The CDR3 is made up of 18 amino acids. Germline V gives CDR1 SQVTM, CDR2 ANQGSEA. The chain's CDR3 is CSVESTGTSGGASETQYF. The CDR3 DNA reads TGCAGCGTTGAATCTACCGGGACTAGCGGGGGGGCGAGTGAGACCCAGTACTTC.

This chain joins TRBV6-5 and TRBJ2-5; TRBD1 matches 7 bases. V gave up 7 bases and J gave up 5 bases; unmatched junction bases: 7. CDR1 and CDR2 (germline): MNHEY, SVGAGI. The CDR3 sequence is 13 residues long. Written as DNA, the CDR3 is TGTGCCAGCACCCCACAGGACAGGGAGACCCAGTACTTC. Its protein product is CASTPQDRETQYF.

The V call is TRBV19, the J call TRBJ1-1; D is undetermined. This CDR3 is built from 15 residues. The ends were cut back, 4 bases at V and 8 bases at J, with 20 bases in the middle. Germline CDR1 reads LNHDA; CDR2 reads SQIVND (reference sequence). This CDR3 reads CASSNARMNSAEAFF. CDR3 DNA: TGTGCCAGTAGTAACGCAAGGATGAATTCCGCGGAAGCTTTCTTT.

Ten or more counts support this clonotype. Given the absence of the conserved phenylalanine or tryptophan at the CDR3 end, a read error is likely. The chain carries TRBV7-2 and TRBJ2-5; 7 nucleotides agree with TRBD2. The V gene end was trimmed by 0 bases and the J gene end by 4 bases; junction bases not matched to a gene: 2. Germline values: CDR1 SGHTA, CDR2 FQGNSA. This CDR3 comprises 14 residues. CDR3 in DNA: TGTGCCAGCAGCTTAGCGGGGAGGGCAGAGACCCAGTACCTC. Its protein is CASSLAGRAETQYL.

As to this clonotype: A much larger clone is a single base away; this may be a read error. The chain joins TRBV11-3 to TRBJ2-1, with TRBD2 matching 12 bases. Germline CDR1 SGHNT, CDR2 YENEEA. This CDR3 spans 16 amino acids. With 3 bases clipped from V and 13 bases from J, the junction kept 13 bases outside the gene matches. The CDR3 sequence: CASSLHTSGGQETQFF. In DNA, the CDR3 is TGTGCCAGCAGCTTGCACACTAGCGGGGGGCAAGAGACCCAGTTCTTC. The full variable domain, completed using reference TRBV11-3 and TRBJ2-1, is EAGVVQSPRYKIIEKKQPVAFWCNPISGHNTLYWYLQNLGQGPELLIRYENEEAVDDSQLPKDRFSAERLKGVDSTLKIQPAELGDSAVYLCASSLHTSGGQETQFFGPGTRLTVL.

CDR3 protein: CASSIPRAREGLYF. The CDR3, as DNA: TGTGCCAGCAGCATACCACGGGCTCGCGAGGGCTTATATTTT. The rearrangement joins TRBV7-3 to TRBJ1-3; D remains ambiguous. Trimming removed 5 bases at V and 14 bases at J, with 22 bases between. This CDR3 contains 14 residues. The germline CDR1 and CDR2 sequences are SGHTA and FQGTGA.

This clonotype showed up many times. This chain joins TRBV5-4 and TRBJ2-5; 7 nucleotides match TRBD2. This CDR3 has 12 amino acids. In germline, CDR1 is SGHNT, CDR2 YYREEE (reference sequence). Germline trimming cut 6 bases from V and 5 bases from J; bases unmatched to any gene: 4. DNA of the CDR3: TGTGCCAGCAACCTGGGGGGGGAGACCCAGTACTTC. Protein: CASNLGGETQYF.

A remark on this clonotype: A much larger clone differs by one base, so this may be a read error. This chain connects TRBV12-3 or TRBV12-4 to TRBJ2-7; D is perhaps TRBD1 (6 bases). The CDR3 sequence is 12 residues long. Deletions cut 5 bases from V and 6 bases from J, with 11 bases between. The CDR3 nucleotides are TGTGCCAGCAGTGGGACACCCTGCGAGCAGTACTTC. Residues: CASSGTPCEQYF.

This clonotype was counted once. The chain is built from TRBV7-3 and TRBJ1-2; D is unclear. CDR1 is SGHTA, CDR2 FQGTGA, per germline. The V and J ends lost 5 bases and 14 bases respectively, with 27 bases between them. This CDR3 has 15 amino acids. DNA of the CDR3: TGTGCCAGCAGCGAGAGCCGCGCCTATAACAATGGCCTGACCTTC. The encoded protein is CASSESRAYNNGLTF.

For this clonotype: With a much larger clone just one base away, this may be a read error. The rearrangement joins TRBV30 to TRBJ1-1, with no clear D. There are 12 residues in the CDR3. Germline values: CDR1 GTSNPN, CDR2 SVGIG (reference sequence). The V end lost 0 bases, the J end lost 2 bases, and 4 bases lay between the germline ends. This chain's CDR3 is CAWSVGNTEAFF. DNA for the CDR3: TGTGCCTGGAGTGTAGGCAACACTGAAGCTTTCTTT. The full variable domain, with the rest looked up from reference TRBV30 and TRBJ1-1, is SQTIHQWPATLVQPVGSPLSLECTVEGTSNPNLYWYRQAAGRGLQLLFYSVGIGQISSEVPQNLSASRPQDRQFILSSKKLLLSDSGFYLCAWSVGNTEAFFGQGTRLTVV.

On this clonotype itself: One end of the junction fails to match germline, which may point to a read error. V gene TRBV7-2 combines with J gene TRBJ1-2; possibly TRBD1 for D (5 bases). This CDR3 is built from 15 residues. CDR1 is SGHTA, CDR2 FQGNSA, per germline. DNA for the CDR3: TGTGCCAGCAGCTTAGCTCCGTCAGGGCGCTATGCCTACACCTTC. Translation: CASSLAPSGRYAYTF.

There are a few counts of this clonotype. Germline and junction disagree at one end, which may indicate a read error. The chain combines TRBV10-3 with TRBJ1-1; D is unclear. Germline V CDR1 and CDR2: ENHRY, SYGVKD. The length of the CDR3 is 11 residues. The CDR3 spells CAISSNTEAFF. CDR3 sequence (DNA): TGTGCCATCAGCAGCAACACTGAAGCTTTCTTC.

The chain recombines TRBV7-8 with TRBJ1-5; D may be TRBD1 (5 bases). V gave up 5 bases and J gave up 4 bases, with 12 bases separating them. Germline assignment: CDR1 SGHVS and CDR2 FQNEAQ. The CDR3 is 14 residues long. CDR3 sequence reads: CASSVGAENQPQHF. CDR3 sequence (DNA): TGTGCCAGCAGCGTCGGGGCGGAGAATCAGCCCCAGCATTTT.

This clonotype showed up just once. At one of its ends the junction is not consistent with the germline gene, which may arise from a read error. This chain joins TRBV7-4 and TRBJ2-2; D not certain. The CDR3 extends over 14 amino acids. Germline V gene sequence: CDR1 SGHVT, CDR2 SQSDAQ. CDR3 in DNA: TGCGCCAGCAGCCCTGGTTTGGGCGGCGGGGAGCTGTTTTTT. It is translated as CASSPGLGGGELFF.

The CDR3 nucleotides are TGTGCCAGCAGCCCGGACGGGGCGAGCTCCTACGAGCAGTACTTC. Translation: CASSPDGASSYEQYF. The V and J genes are TRBV5-6 and TRBJ2-7, with D possibly called TRBD1 or TRBD2 (5 bases each). The CDR3 has 15 residues. Trimming pared 4 bases from V and 0 bases from J, leaving 14 bases between. Germline V CDR1 and CDR2: SGHDT, YYEEEE.

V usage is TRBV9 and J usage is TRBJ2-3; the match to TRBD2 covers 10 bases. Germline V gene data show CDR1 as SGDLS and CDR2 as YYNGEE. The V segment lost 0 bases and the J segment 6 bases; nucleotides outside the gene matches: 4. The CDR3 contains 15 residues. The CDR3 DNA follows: TGTGCCAGCAGCGTAGAGCGGGGGGGCTTCGATACGCAGTATTTT. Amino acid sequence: CASSVERGGFDTQYF.

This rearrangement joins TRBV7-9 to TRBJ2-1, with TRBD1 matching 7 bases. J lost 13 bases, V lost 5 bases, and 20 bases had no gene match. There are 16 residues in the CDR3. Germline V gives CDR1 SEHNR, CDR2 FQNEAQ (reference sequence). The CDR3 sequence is CASSVGTAFGYNFQFF. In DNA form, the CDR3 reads TGTGCCAGCAGCGTCGGGACAGCATTTGGCTACAACTTCCAGTTCTTC. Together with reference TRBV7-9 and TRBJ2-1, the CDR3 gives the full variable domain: DTGVSQNPRHKITKRGQNVTFRCDPISEHNRLYWYRQTLGQGPEFLTYFQNEAQLEKSRLLSDRFSAERPKGSFSTLEIQRTEQGDSAMYLCASSVGTAFGYNFQFFGPGTRLTVL.

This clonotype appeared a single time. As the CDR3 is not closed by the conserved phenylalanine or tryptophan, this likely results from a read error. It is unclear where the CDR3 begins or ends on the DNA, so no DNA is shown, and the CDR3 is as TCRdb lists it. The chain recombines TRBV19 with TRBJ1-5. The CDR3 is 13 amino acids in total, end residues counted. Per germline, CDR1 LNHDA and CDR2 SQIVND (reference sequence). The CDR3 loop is CASTIQEYQPLNI.

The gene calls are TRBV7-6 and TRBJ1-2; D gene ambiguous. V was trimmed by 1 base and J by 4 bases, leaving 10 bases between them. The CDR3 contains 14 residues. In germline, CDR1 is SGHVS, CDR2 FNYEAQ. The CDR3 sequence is CASSLVEGLYGYTF. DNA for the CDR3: TGTGCCAGCAGCTTAGTTGAGGGCCTCTATGGCTACACCTTC.

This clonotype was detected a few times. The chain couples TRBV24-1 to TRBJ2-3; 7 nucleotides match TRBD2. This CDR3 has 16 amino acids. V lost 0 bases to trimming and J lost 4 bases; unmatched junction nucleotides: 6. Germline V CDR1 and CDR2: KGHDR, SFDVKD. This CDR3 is CATSDLGGSDSDTQYF. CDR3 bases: TGTGCCACCAGTGATTTGGGCGGGAGTGACTCAGATACGCAGTATTTT.

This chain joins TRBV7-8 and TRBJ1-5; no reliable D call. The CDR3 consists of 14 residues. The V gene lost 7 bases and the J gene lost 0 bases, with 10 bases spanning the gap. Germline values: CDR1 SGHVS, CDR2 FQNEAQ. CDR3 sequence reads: CASMWQISNQPQHF. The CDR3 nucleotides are TGTGCCAGCATGTGGCAGATTAGCAATCAGCCCCAGCATTTT.

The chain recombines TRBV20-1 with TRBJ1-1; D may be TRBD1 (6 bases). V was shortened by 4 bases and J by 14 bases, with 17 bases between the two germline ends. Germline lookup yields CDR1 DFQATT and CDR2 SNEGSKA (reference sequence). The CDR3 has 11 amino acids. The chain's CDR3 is CSATQETGGFF. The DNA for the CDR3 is TGCAGTGCTACACAGGAAACCGGGGGCTTCTTT.